This TCR beta chain is from a study of T-cell memory formation after mild COVID-19. Study at large: TCR clusters were mostly confined to one donor each.

Trimming took 3 bases from V and 8 from J, leaving 13 bases between them. The germline gives CDR1 DFQATT, CDR2 SNEGSKA (reference sequence). This CDR3 region has 12 residues. Study-level results: Among contracting clones, CD4+ were mainly CM/EM and CD8+ enriched in EMRA. Pre-infection memory held some responding clones, suggesting pre-existing cross-reactive T cells responded.

This clonotype was counted only a few times. Its target is unknown. Each CDR3 protein gets one entry after TCRdb re-called the 5' RACE reads with MiXCR. The table shows approximately 350,000 distinct CDR3 sequences, with over 13% occurring only once. This chain uses TRBV20-1 with TRBJ1-2, with D possibly being TRBD1 (5 bases). The sequencing input was PBMCs or a T cell subset sorted from them (not recorded which). The source of this sequence is a man between 18 and 35 years old who had mild COVID-19 (a few samples of this study predate the infection). Cell type and time point are not known. CDR3: CSASPDSAGYTF. The CDR3 nucleotides are TGCAGTGCTAGTCCCGACAGTGCGGGCTACACCTTC.